Sequencing of this T cell receptor (beta chain) was carried out in a study of shared clonotypes between healthy human individuals. Study context: Plates per donor: three CD4 naive, three CD4 memory, two CD8 naive, one CD8 memory. Study-wide findings and caveats: Clonotype sharing among the donors was expected to vary with sequencing depth. Against clonotypes common to all four donors, non-shared ones had lower generation probabilities.

The assay was immunoSEQ multiplex PCR, and TCRdb's table has in-frame clones only and misses some. The sample consists of around 2.1 million clones, around 95% of them appearing once. CDR3 length: 17 residues. V dropped 7 bases and J dropped 1; count of bases not matched to a gene: 11. Germline CDR1 SEHNR, CDR2 FQNEAQ (reference sequence). In the CD4+ fraction, cells were divided into CD45RA+ naive and CD45RA-negative memory subsets. Comments on this clone: Its antigen is undetermined.

The clonotype was recovered from a man aged 18 to 29 in good health. The sample comprised naive CD4+ T cells sorted from blood. The subset: CD45RA+ positively selected. This chain joins TRBV7-9 and TRBJ2-2; the match to TRBD1 covers 8 bases. The CDR3 DNA follows: TGTGCCAGCACCCAACCCTCGACAGGGGAGAACACCGGGGAGCTGTTTTTT. It is translated as CASTQPSTGENTGELFF.